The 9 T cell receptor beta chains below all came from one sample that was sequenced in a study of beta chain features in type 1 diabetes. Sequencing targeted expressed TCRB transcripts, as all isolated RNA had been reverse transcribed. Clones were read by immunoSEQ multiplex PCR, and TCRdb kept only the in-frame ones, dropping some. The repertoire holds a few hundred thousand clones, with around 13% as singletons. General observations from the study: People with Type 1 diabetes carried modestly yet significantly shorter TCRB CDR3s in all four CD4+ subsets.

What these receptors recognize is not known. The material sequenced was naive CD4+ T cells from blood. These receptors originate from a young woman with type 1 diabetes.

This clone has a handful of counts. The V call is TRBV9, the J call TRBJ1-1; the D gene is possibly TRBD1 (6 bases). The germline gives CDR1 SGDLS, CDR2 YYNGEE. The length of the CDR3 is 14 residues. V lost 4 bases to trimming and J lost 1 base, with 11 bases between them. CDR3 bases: TGTGCCAGCAGCCTCCGGACAGAGAACACTGAAGCTTTCTTT. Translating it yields CASSLRTENTEAFF.

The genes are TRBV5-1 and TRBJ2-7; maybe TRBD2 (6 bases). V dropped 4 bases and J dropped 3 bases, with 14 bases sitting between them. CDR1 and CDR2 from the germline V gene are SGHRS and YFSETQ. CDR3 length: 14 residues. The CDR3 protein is CASSPRDLDYEQYF. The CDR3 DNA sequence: TGCGCCAGCAGCCCGCGGGACCTAGACTACGAGCAGTACTTC.

In DNA form, the CDR3 reads TGTGCCAGCAGTTACTCGTCAGGGTGGAACACTGAAGCTTTCTTT. This sequence encodes CASSYSSGWNTEAFF. The chain is built from TRBV6-6 and TRBJ1-1; D may be TRBD1 (5 bases). Trimming stripped 0 bases from V and 1 base from J, with 9 bases between. Germline V gene data show CDR1 as MNHNY and CDR2 as SVGAGI (reference sequence). The CDR3 spans 15 residues.

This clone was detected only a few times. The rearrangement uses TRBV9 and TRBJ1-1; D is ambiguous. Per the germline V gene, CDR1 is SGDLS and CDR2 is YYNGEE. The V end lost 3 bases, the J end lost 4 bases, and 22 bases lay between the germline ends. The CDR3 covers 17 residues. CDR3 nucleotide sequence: TGTGCCAGCAGCGACTCCGCCGGGATCAAGGGTTCCACTGAAGCTTTCTTT. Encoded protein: CASSDSAGIKGSTEAFF.

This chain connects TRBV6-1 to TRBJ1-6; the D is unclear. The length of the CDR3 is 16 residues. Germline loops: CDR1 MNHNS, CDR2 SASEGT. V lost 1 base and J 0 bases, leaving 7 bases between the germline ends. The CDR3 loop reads CASSEVPSSYNSPLHF. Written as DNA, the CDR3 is TGTGCCAGCAGTGAAGTGCCGAGCTCCTATAATTCACCCCTCCACTTT.

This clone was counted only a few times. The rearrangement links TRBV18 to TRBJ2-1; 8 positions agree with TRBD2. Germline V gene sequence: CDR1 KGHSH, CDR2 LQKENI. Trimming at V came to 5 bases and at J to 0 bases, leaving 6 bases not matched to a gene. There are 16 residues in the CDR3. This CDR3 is CASSVGGGSSYNEQFF. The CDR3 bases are TGTGCCAGCTCAGTAGGCGGGGGGAGCTCCTACAATGAGCAGTTCTTC.

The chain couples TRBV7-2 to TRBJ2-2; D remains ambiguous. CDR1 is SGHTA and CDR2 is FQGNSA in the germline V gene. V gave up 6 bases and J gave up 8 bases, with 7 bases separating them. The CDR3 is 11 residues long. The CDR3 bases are TGTGCCAGCAGACTTTCGGGGGAGCTGTTTTTT. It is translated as CASRLSGELFF. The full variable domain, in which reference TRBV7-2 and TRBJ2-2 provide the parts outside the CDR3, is GAGVSQSPSNKVTEKGKDVELRCDPISGHTALYWYRQSLGQGLEFLIYFQGNSAPDKSGLPSDRFSAERTGGSVSTLTIQRTQQEDSAVYLCASRLSGELFFGEGSRLTVL.

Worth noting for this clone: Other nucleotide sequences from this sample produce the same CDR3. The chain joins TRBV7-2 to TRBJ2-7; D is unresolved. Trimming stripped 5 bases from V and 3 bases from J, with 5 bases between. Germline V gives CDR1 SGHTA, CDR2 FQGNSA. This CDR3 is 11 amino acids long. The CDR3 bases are TGTGCCAGCAGCCCGGGCTACGAGCAGTACTTC. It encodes CASSPGYEQYF.

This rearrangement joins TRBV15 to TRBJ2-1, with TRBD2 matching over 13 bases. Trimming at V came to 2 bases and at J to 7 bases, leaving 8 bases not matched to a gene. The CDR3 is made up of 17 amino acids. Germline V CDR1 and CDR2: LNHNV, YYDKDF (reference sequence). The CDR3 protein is CATSRRTGLAGVNEQFF. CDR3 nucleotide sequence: TGTGCCACCAGCAGAAGAACAGGACTAGCGGGAGTGAATGAGCAGTTCTTC.